The rows below give T cell receptor beta chains drawn from one sample of a study of OX40 agonist ivuxolimab in advanced cancers. Libraries were prepared by immunoSEQ multiplex PCR; TCRdb keeps only in-frame clonotypes and omits some of them. The repertoire holds 75,000 to 95,000 clones, with roughly 91% as singletons. Sequencing used CD4+ or CD8+ T cells sorted from blood, obtained in a trial of the OX40 agonist ivuxolimab. These receptors all stem from an adult with an advanced solid tumor such as melanoma, head and neck, liver or kidney cancer. Both conserved end residues are part of each CDR3. D genes are given only for firm matches. Not all rows give a size; the values are once, few, many and, for expanded clones, a class.

j_gene	d_gene	abundance	v_gene	CDR3aa	CDR3nt
TRBJ2-3	NA	once	TRBV7-3	CASSKNFGDTQYF	TGTGCCAGCAGCAAAAACTTTGGAGATACGCAGTATTTT
TRBJ2-5	NA	NA	TRBV5-4	CASSSLRGVQETQYF	TGTGCCAGCAGCTCCCTCAGGGGGGTTCAAGAGACCCAGTACTTC
TRBJ2-5	TRBD1	NA	TRBV5-1	CASSFGTAQETQYF	TGCGCCAGCAGCTTCGGGACAGCCCAAGAGACCCAGTACTTC
TRBJ1-5	TRBD1	once	TRBV19	CASNPGQGEPQHF	TGTGCCAGTAATCCGGGACAGGGGGAGCCCCAGCATTTT
TRBJ1-1	NA	NA	TRBV20-1	CSGEKNTEAFF	TGCAGTGGAGAGAAGAACACTGAAGCTTTCTTT
TRBJ1-5	NA	few	TRBV28	CASSGGHSNQPQHF	TGTGCCAGCAGTGGGGGCCATAGCAATCAGCCCCAGCATTTT
TRBJ2-7	TRBD2	NA	TRBV5-6	CASSYKLAGGRYEEQYF	TGTGCCAGCAGCTACAAATTAGCGGGAGGCCGATACGAGGAGCAGTACTTC
TRBJ1-4	TRBD1	NA	TRBV7-9	CASSSGQDRSEKLFF	TGTGCCAGCAGCTCAGGACAGGACAGGAGTGAAAAACTGTTTTTT
TRBJ2-3	TRBD1	NA	TRBV5-1	CASSLWQGAADTQYF	TGCGCCAGCAGCTTGTGGCAGGGGGCTGCAGATACGCAGTATTTT
TRBJ2-2	TRBD1	NA	TRBV5-1	CASWDSPDTGELVF	TGCGCCAGTTGGGACAGTCCGGACACCGGGGAGCTGGTTTTT
TRBJ2-2	NA	NA	TRBV19	CASSPKGLNTGELFF	TGTGCCAGTAGTCCAAAAGGACTTAACACCGGGGAGCTGTTTTTT
TRBJ2-7	TRBD2	NA	TRBV27	CASSGTGGYEQYF	TGTGCCAGCAGTGGGACGGGGGGCTACGAGCAGTACTTC
TRBJ2-7	TRBD2	NA	TRBV10-3	CAISESEASGGRQYF	TGTGCCATCAGTGAGTCAGAGGCTAGCGGGGGGCGGCAGTACTTC
TRBJ2-7	NA	NA	TRBV28	CASRGGGSYEQYF	TGTGCCAGCAGGGGAGGGGGCTCCTACGAGCAGTACTTC
TRBJ1-5	TRBD1	once	TRBV27	CASSPQGKSNQPQHF	TGTGCCAGCAGTCCACAGGGGAAGAGCAATCAGCCCCAGCATTTT
TRBJ1-2	TRBD1	NA	TRBV6-4	CASSATGGIANYGYTF	TGTGCCAGCAGTGCGACAGGGGGGATAGCTAACTATGGCTACACCTTC
TRBJ2-4	NA	NA	TRBV28	CARPAGKAKNIQYF	TGTGCCCGACCAGCCGGGAAAGCCAAAAACATTCAGTACTTC
TRBJ2-5	TRBD1	NA	TRBV30	CAWDRQGPQETQYF	TGTGCCTGGGACAGACAGGGGCCCCAAGAGACCCAGTACTTC
TRBJ2-5	NA	NA	TRBV5-6	CASMIGAGTQETQYF	TGTGCCAGCATGATAGGAGCCGGGACACAAGAGACCCAGTACTTC
TRBJ2-1	NA	NA	TRBV7-3	CASSLEGGTSYNEQFF	TGTGCCAGCAGCTTAGAGGGGGGCACCTCCTACAATGAGCAGTTCTTC
TRBJ2-7	NA	NA	TRBV20-1	CRLNYEQYF	TGCAGACTTAACTACGAGCAGTACTTC
TRBJ2-7	NA	NA	TRBV2	CASSEAAGRNYEQYF	TGTGCCAGCAGTGAAGCTGCGGGGCGAAACTACGAGCAGTACTTC
TRBJ2-3	TRBD1	NA	TRBV5-1	CASSTQGIDTQYF	TGCGCCAGCAGCACACAGGGGATAGATACGCAGTATTTT
TRBJ2-3	NA	NA	TRBV7-6	CASSSLPSTDTQYF	TGTGCCAGCAGCTCCTTGCCTAGCACAGATACGCAGTATTTT
TRBJ2-7	TRBD2	NA	TRBV28	CASRALAVVYEQYF	TGTGCCAGCAGAGCGCTAGCGGTGGTTTACGAGCAGTACTTC
TRBJ2-3	NA	NA	TRBV28	CASATRGLGDTQYF	TGTGCCAGCGCCACCAGAGGGCTCGGAGATACGCAGTATTTT
TRBJ2-7	TRBD1	NA	TRBV30	CAWGTGGGYEQYF	TGTGCCTGGGGGACAGGGGGTGGGTACGAGCAGTACTTC
TRBJ2-7	NA	NA	TRBV28	CASSLWSQLTYEQYF	TGTGCCAGCAGTTTATGGAGTCAGCTTACCTACGAGCAGTACTTC
TRBJ1-4	NA	NA	TRBV6-1	CASSETGWNEKLFF	TGTGCCAGCAGTGAAACTGGGTGGAATGAAAAACTGTTTTTT
TRBJ2-5	NA	NA	TRBV11-2	CASRPLARGETQYF	TGTGCCAGCAGACCCCTGGCCCGAGGAGAGACCCAGTACTTC
TRBJ2-3	NA	NA	TRBV11-3	CASSSLPSPTDTQYF	TGTGCCAGCAGCTCCCTACCGTCCCCCACAGATACGCAGTATTTT
TRBJ1-6	NA	NA	TRBV15	CATSREGAVNSPLHF	TGTGCCACCAGCAGAGAGGGGGCGGTTAATTCACCCCTCCACTTT
TRBJ2-2	NA	few	TRBV18	CASSPRSSPRGSGELFF	TGTGCCAGCTCACCACGGTCTAGCCCAAGAGGATCCGGGGAGCTGTTTTTT
TRBJ2-7	NA	NA	TRBV11-3	CASSGQTYEQYF	TGTGCCAGCTCTGGACAGACCTACGAGCAGTACTTC
TRBJ2-5	TRBD2	NA	TRBV28	CASSLPLSGLAGRETQYF	TGTGCCAGCAGTTTACCTCTCAGCGGACTAGCGGGGAGGGAGACCCAGTACTTC
TRBJ1-4	NA	NA	TRBV9	CASSAGQSTNEKLFF	TGTGCCAGCAGCGCTGGACAGTCAACTAATGAAAAACTGTTTTTT
TRBJ2-5	NA	NA	TRBV2	CASGGRKTQETQYF	TGTGCCAGCGGAGGACGGAAGACCCAAGAGACCCAGTACTTC
TRBJ2-2	NA	NA	TRBV6-5	CASSGNTGELFF	TGTGCCAGCAGCGGCAACACCGGGGAGCTGTTTTTT
TRBJ1-5	NA	once	TRBV5-1	CASSLAGGSNQPQHF	TGCGCCAGCAGCTTGGCCGGGGGTAGCAATCAGCCCCAGCATTTT
TRBJ2-6	NA	once	TRBV27	CASSIQSPGAGANVLTF	TGTGCCAGCAGCATACAGAGCCCAGGGGCCGGGGCCAACGTCCTGACTTTC
TRBJ2-2	TRBD2	NA	TRBV28	CASSFRVSGRANTGELFF	TGTGCCAGCAGTTTTCGGGTTAGCGGGAGGGCCAACACCGGGGAGCTGTTTTTT
TRBJ2-7	TRBD2	NA	TRBV11-2	CASNLGGMGEQYF	TGTGCCAGCAACCTCGGGGGGATGGGGGAGCAGTACTTC
TRBJ2-2	NA	NA	TRBV18	CASSPIQNTGELFF	TGTGCCAGCTCACCAATCCAGAACACCGGGGAGCTGTTTTTT
TRBJ1-2	NA	NA	TRBV2	CASAQGYGYTF	TGTGCCAGCGCCCAGGGCTATGGCTACACCTTC
TRBJ1-1	NA	NA	TRBV6-6	CASSTGLKGDEAFF	TGTGCCAGCAGTACGGGCCTGAAGGGGGATGAAGCTTTCTTT
TRBJ1-1	NA	NA	TRBV9	CASSVDQGTEAFF	TGTGCCAGCAGCGTAGACCAGGGGACTGAAGCTTTCTTT
TRBJ2-3	NA	NA	TRBV28	CASSPRHLDTQYF	TGTGCCAGCAGTCCTCGCCACCTAGATACGCAGTATTTT
TRBJ2-2	TRBD2	NA	TRBV7-8	CASSFRGGSWTGELFF	TGTGCCAGCAGCTTTCGTGGCGGGAGTTGGACCGGGGAGCTGTTTTTT
TRBJ2-3	NA	NA	TRBV30	CAWSVGYSGRTDTQYF	TGTGCCTGGAGTGTAGGGTATAGCGGCCGCACAGATACGCAGTATTTT
TRBJ1-1	NA	few	TRBV19	CASSPRGGTEAFF	TGTGCCAGTAGTCCCCGGGGGGGGACTGAAGCTTTCTTT
TRBJ1-5	TRBD1	NA	TRBV2	CASSQQGGQPQHF	TGTGCCAGCAGTCAACAGGGGGGTCAGCCCCAGCATTTT
TRBJ2-7	TRBD2	NA	TRBV2	CASNGLAGTYEQYF	TGTGCCAGCAACGGACTAGCGGGAACCTACGAGCAGTACTTC
TRBJ2-7	NA	NA	TRBV30	CAWNSGTSYEQYF	TGTGCCTGGAACTCCGGGACGTCCTACGAGCAGTACTTC
TRBJ2-2	NA	NA	TRBV29-1	CSVAVNTGELFF	TGCAGCGTAGCGGTGAACACCGGGGAGCTGTTTTTT
TRBJ2-2	TRBD2	NA	TRBV10-3	CAISGLAYTGELFF	TGTGCCATCAGCGGACTAGCTTACACCGGGGAGCTGTTTTTT
TRBJ1-5	NA	once	TRBV28	CASRDDRGQVFSYSNQPQHF	TGTGCCAGCAGAGACGACCGGGGGCAGGTATTTTCCTATAGCAATCAGCCCCAGCATTTT